This passage covers 5 T cell receptor beta chains from one sample sequenced in a study of regulatory T cells in long-lasting Graves disease. As for time point: newly diagnosed GD, antithyroid drugs for less than 3 months. The TCR library used RNA extracted from PBMCs. According to the study, TCR beta libraries were built with iRepertoire HTBI primers and CDR3-region Arm-PCR. Via MiXCR, TCRdb re-called the multiplex PCR reads, giving one row per CDR3 protein. The sample includes around 420,000 distinct CDR3 sequences, about a sixth of them seen just once. The source material was peripheral blood mononuclear cells (PBMCs), sampled at new diagnosis, from a patient treated with antithyroid drugs. The receptors come from a female donor with Graves disease.

This chain joins TRBV9 and TRBJ2-1; 7 nucleotides line up with TRBD2. The CDR3 spans 16 residues. The V and J ends lost 0 bases and 0 bases, in that order; junction bases with no gene match: 3. Germline V gene sequence: CDR1 SGDLS, CDR2 YYNGEE. CDR3 loop: CASSVGRGSSYNEQFF. The CDR3 DNA is TGTGCCAGCAGCGTAGGACGCGGGAGCTCCTACAATGAGCAGTTCTTC. The full variable domain, rest sourced from reference TRBV9 and TRBJ2-1, is DSGVTQTPKHLITATGQRVTLRCSPRSGDLSVYWYQQSLDQGLQFLIQYYNGEERAKGNILERFSAQQFPDLHSELNLSSLELGDSALYFCASSVGRGSSYNEQFFGPGTRLTVL.

This chain links TRBV30 with TRBJ1-1, with D possibly TRBD1 on 5 matching bases. The CDR3 covers 14 residues. Trimming took 3 bases from V and 1 from J, leaving 12 bases between them. CDR1 GTSNPN and CDR2 SVGIG come from the germline V gene (reference sequence). CDR3 nucleotide sequence: TGTGCCTGGAGGCCGGGACCGCGGAACACTGAAGCTTTCTTT. This encodes CAWRPGPRNTEAFF.

This clonotype was seen many times. The chain employs TRBV10-3 and TRBJ1-2; D may be TRBD1 (5 bases). Germline values: CDR1 ENHRY, CDR2 SYGVKD. The CDR3 totals 12 residues. Between the trimmed V and J ends, which lost 5 bases and 8 bases, there was a span of 12 bases. In DNA, the CDR3 is TGTGCCATCAGTTCAGGGCGAGGCGGCTACACCTTC. The encoded protein is CAISSGRGGYTF.

In its sample, this clonotype was seen a few times. This CDR3 reads CASSTDISSGSYNEQFF. The CDR3 bases are TGCGCCAGCAGTACCGATATTTCTAGCGGGAGCTACAATGAGCAGTTCTTC. The chain employs TRBV5-1 and TRBJ2-1; 10 nucleotides match TRBD2. Germline lookup yields CDR1 SGHRS and CDR2 YFSETQ. This CDR3 contains 17 residues. V shed 5 bases and J 3 bases; nucleotides not matched to a gene: 11. Drawing the rest from reference TRBV5-1 and TRBJ2-1, the complete variable domain is KAGVTQTPRYLIKTRGQQVTLSCSPISGHRSVSWYQQTPGQGLQFLFEYFSETQRNKGNFPGRFSGRQFSNSRSEMNVSTLELGDSALYLCASSTDISSGSYNEQFFGPGTRLTVL.

The chain has TRBV15 and TRBJ1-5; D unclear. Germline V lookup: CDR1 LNHNV, CDR2 YYDKDF (reference sequence). V lost 0 bases and J 2 bases, leaving 20 bases between the germline ends. The CDR3 has 19 amino acids. The CDR3 DNA is TGTGCCACCAGCAGAGAAAATTTGGGCTTCACTCAGGGCAATCAGCCCCAGCATTTT. Its translation: CATSRENLGFTQGNQPQHF.